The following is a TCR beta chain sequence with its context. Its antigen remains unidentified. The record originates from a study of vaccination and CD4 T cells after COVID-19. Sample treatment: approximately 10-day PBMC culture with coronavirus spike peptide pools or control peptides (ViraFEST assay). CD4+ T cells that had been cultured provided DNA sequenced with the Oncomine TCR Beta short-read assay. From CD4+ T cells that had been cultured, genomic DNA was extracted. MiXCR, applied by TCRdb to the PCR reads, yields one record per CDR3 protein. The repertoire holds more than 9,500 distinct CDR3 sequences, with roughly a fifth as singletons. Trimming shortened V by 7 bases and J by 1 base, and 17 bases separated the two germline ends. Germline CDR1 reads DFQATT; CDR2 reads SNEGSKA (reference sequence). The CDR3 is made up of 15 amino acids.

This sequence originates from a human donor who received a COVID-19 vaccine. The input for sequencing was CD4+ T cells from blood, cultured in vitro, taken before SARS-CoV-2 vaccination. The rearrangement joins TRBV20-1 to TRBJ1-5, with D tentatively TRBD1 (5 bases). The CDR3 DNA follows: TGCAGTGTTGCGGGACGTTTAGAGAGCAATCAGCCCCAGCATTTT. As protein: CSVAGRLESNQPQHF.